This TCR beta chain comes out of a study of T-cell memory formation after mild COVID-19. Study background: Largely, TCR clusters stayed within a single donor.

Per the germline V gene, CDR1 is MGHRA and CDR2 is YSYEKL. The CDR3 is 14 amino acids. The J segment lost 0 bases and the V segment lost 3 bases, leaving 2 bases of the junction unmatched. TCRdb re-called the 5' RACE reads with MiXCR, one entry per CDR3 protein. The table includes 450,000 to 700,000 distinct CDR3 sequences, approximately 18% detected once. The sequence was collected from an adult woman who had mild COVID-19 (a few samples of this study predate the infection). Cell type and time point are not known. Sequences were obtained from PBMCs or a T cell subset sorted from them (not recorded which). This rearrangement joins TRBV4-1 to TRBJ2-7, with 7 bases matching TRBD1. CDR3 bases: TGCGCCAGCAGCCATGGACAGGACTCCTACGAGCAGTACTTC. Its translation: CASSHGQDSYEQYF.